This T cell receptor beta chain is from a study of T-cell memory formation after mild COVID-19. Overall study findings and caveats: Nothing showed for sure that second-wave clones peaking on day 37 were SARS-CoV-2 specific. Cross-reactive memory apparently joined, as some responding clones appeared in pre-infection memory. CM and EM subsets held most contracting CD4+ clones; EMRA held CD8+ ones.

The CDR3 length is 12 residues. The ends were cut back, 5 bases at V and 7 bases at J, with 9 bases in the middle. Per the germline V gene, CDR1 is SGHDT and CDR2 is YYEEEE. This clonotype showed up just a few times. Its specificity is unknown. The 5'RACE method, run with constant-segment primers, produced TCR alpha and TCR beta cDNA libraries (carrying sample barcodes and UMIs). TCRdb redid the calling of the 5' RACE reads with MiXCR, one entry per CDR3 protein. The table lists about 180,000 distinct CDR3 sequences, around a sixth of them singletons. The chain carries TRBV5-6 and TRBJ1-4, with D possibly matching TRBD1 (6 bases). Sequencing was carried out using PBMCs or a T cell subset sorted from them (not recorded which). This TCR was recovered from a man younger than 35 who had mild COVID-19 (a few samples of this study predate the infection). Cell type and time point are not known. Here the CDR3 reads CASRFRGEKLFF. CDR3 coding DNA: TGTGCCAGCAGATTCAGGGGTGAAAAACTGTTTTTT.